These T cell receptor beta chains were read from a single sample in a study of T-cell memory formation after mild COVID-19. TCRdb re-called the 5' RACE reads with MiXCR, one entry per CDR3 protein. The profile covers 350,000 to 450,000 distinct CDR3 sequences, with around an eighth appearing a single time and around a fifth taken by the ten largest. The sample consisted of PBMCs or a T cell subset sorted from them (not recorded which). These receptor sequences come from a young man who had mild COVID-19 (a few samples of this study predate the infection). Cell type and time point are not known. Each CDR3 is given with its conserved first and last residue. D genes are given only for firm matches. The size field is filled for only some rows; it gives once, few, many or a size class.

D gene	J gene	V gene	clone size	CDR3 protein	CDR3 DNA
TRBD1	TRBJ2-5	TRBV11-3	NA	CASSKSRDRATQYF	TGTGCCAGCAGCAAGAGCCGGGACAGAGCTACCCAGTACTTC
TRBD1	TRBJ2-7	TRBV6-6	NA	CASSYSSGQAYEQYF	TGTGCCAGCAGTTACTCGTCCGGACAGGCCTACGAGCAGTACTTC
NA	TRBJ2-5	TRBV7-6	few	CASSVSRGGGETQYF	TGTGCCAGCAGCGTATCCCGGGGCGGAGGGGAGACCCAGTACTTC
NA	TRBJ1-1	TRBV3-1	NA	CASSQQGLRTEAFF	TGTGCCAGCAGCCAACAGGGGCTAAGAACTGAAGCTTTCTTT
TRBD1	TRBJ2-7	TRBV5-1	many	CASSLASSGQGHEQYF	TGCGCCAGCAGCTTGGCCTCTTCCGGACAGGGGCACGAGCAGTACTTC
NA	TRBJ2-1	TRBV5-1	many	CASSLVGHSFNEQFF	TGCGCCAGCAGCTTGGTAGGGCATTCTTTCAATGAGCAGTTCTTC
TRBD1	TRBJ1-5	TRBV19	few	CASSSDRGSNQPQHF	TGTGCCAGTAGTTCGGACAGGGGAAGCAATCAGCCCCAGCATTTT
NA	TRBJ1-5	TRBV7-9	NA	CASSPLGGGQPQHF	TGTGCCAGCAGCCCCCTTGGGGGAGGCCAGCCCCAGCATTTT
NA	TRBJ2-3	TRBV7-8	many	CASSLAQAGVADTQYF	TGTGCCAGCAGCTTAGCGCAGGCAGGGGTCGCAGATACGCAGTATTTT
TRBD1	TRBJ1-1	TRBV4-3	once	CASSQDGTGFTEAFF	TGCGCCAGCAGCCAAGATGGGACAGGGTTCACTGAAGCTTTCTTT
NA	TRBJ1-1	TRBV30	NA	CAWSVLGLVNTEAFF	TGTGCCTGGAGTGTACTGGGGCTGGTGAACACTGAAGCTTTCTTT
TRBD1	TRBJ2-1	TRBV6-5	NA	CASSRAEGTGRNEQFF	TGTGCCAGCAGCCGCGCCGAAGGGACAGGGCGGAATGAGCAGTTCTTC
NA	TRBJ2-5	TRBV11-2	NA	CASSLDGNGETQYF	TGTGCCAGCAGCTTAGATGGGAATGGAGAGACCCAGTACTTC
NA	TRBJ1-3	TRBV12-3/TRBV12-4	few	CASSRYRVGNTIYF	TGTGCCAGCAGCCGGTACAGGGTTGGAAACACCATATATTTT
NA	TRBJ2-3	TRBV7-2	NA	CASSSPRRTKHTDTQYF	TGTGCCAGCAGCTCGCCCCGGAGGACAAAGCACACAGATACGCAGTATTTT
TRBD2	TRBJ2-3	TRBV7-2	NA	CASSLEGTRNTDTQYF	TGTGCCAGCAGCCTAGAGGGGACTAGAAATACAGATACGCAGTATTTT
NA	TRBJ2-1	TRBV14	NA	CASSQSQRAHNEQFF	TGTGCCAGCAGCCAATCGCAGCGGGCCCACAATGAGCAGTTCTTC
NA	TRBJ2-7	TRBV4-1	NA	CASSPTTSRYEQYF	TGCGCCAGCAGCCCTACCACGTCCCGCTACGAGCAGTACTTC
TRBD1	TRBJ2-5	TRBV29-1	few	CSVEWGQSRTQYF	TGCAGCGTTGAATGGGGACAGTCCAGGACCCAGTACTTC
TRBD1	TRBJ2-1	TRBV5-4	few	CASSLRQGSTYNEQFF	TGTGCCAGCAGCTTAAGACAGGGCAGCACCTACAATGAGCAGTTCTTC
NA	TRBJ1-5	TRBV6-5	NA	CANLLIREPQHF	TGTGCCAACCTTTTGATTAGGGAGCCCCAGCATTTT
NA	TRBJ1-1	TRBV2	NA	CASKEGRMNTEAFF	TGTGCCAGCAAGGAGGGGCGGATGAACACTGAAGCTTTCTTT
NA	TRBJ2-7	TRBV7-2	NA	CASSLSEELGLQYF	TGTGCCAGCAGCTTGTCCGAGGAGTTAGGATTGCAGTACTTC
TRBD1	TRBJ2-2	TRBV5-1	NA	CASSLARGRDGELFF	TGCGCCAGCAGCTTGGCCAGGGGGCGCGACGGGGAGCTGTTTTTT
NA	TRBJ2-3	TRBV20-1	NA	CSASSSPTDTQYF	TGCAGTGCTAGTAGTAGCCCCACAGATACGCAGTATTTT
TRBD1	TRBJ1-4	TRBV18	NA	CASSPQGNGEKLFF	TGTGCCAGCTCCCCACAGGGGAATGGTGAAAAACTGTTTTTT
TRBD1	TRBJ1-1	TRBV6-2/TRBV6-3	NA	CASTRQGRTEAFF	TGTGCCAGCACCCGACAGGGACGGACTGAAGCTTTCTTT
TRBD2	TRBJ2-2	TRBV24-1	few	CATSSPFSGGRTGELFF	TGTGCCACCAGTTCTCCCTTTAGCGGGGGGCGCACCGGGGAGCTGTTTTTT
NA	TRBJ2-2	TRBV5-5	NA	CASRKNTGELFF	TGTGCCAGCAGGAAGAACACCGGGGAGCTGTTTTTT
NA	TRBJ2-5	TRBV5-1	many	CASSLGRDGKETQYF	TGCGCCAGCAGCTTGGGCCGGGACGGTAAAGAGACCCAGTACTTC
NA	TRBJ1-4	TRBV6-5	NA	CASSWGRSQEKLFF	TGTGCCAGCAGCTGGGGCCGGTCGCAGGAAAAACTGTTTTTT
NA	TRBJ1-6	TRBV5-1	few	CASSAGNSPLHF	TGCGCCAGCAGCGCTGGGAATTCACCCCTCCACTTT
NA	TRBJ1-6	TRBV5-6	NA	CASSRREVNSPLHF	TGTGCCAGCAGCCGACGGGAGGTTAATTCACCCCTCCACTTT
NA	TRBJ1-6	TRBV25-1	once	CASTEGDSPLHF	TGTGCCAGCACCGAAGGGGATTCACCCCTCCACTTT
NA	TRBJ2-1	TRBV6-1	NA	CASSEGEEAGWYNEQFF	TGTGCCAGCAGTGAAGGGGAGGAGGCAGGGTGGTACAATGAGCAGTTCTTC
NA	TRBJ2-1	TRBV15	NA	CATSRDIVPGDNEQFF	TGTGCCACCAGCAGAGATATCGTCCCTGGGGACAATGAGCAGTTCTTC
NA	TRBJ2-2	TRBV5-4	NA	CASSRRYTGELFF	TGTGCCAGCAGTCGGCGGTACACCGGGGAGCTGTTTTTT
TRBD2	TRBJ2-7	TRBV4-2	NA	CASSQAVGLAAVSYEQYF	TGTGCCAGCAGCCAAGCCGTCGGACTAGCGGCAGTCTCCTACGAGCAGTACTTC
NA	TRBJ1-5	TRBV4-1	NA	CASSQGRVGNQPQHF	TGCGCCAGCAGCCAAGGAAGAGTGGGGAATCAGCCCCAGCATTTT
NA	TRBJ2-5	TRBV9	few	CASSLNQQQPQETQYF	TGTGCCAGCAGCCTCAACCAACAGCAGCCTCAAGAGACCCAGTACTTC
TRBD2	TRBJ2-3	TRBV7-2	few	CASSFGRPSGVMNTQYF	TGTGCCAGCAGCTTCGGGAGGCCTAGCGGGGTCATGAATACGCAGTATTTT
NA	TRBJ1-1	TRBV7-9	few	CASSLGAFKGPTDTEAFF	TGTGCCAGCAGCTTAGGTGCGTTTAAAGGTCCCACAGACACTGAAGCTTTCTTT
NA	TRBJ2-5	TRBV15	few	CATSRGPGAQETQYF	TGTGCCACCAGCAGAGGACCCGGCGCCCAAGAGACCCAGTACTTC
TRBD2	TRBJ2-3	TRBV6-6	NA	CASSYTTAGGKPSTDTQYF	TGTGCCAGCAGTTACACCACAGCGGGGGGCAAACCTAGCACAGATACGCAGTATTTT
TRBD2	TRBJ2-5	TRBV7-8	many	CASSLALSGGWGETQYF	TGTGCCAGCAGCTTAGCGTTGAGCGGGGGTTGGGGAGAGACCCAGTACTTC
TRBD1	TRBJ2-3	TRBV5-1	many	CASDRGGTDTQYF	TGCGCCAGCGACAGGGGGGGCACAGATACGCAGTATTTT